These T cell receptor beta chains were read from a single sample in a study of blood T cell repertoires in COVID-19. Assay: immunoSEQ multiplex PCR; the TCRdb copy retains only in-frame clones and omits some. The sample carries 200,000 to 300,000 clones, roughly 90% recorded once. Sequenced material: PBMCs or T cells enriched from blood (not recorded which). The receptors derive from a woman aged 25 to 39 with acute COVID-19. Each CDR3 is given with its conserved first and last residue. A D gene is named only where the DNA matches it firmly. Size is omitted from some rows. Given values are once, few, many or a class for expanded clones.

NA,TRBV9,many,TRBJ2-1,CASSPGVFGYEQFF,TGTGCCAGCAGCCCAGGGGTCTTCGGGTATGAGCAGTTCTTC
TRBD1,TRBV2,NA,TRBJ2-2,CASRDRAGELFF,TGTGCCAGCAGGGACAGGGCCGGGGAGCTGTTTTTT
TRBD1,TRBV19,NA,TRBJ2-4,CASSIGGTGGKNIQYF,TGTGCCAGTAGTATAGGGGGGACAGGGGGAAAAAACATTCAGTACTTC
NA,TRBV4-3,NA,TRBJ1-1,CASSQDHRNTEAFF,TGCGCCAGCAGCCAAGATCACAGGAACACTGAAGCTTTCTTT
NA,TRBV10-2,NA,TRBJ1-1,CASSANRVSTEAFF,TGCGCCAGCAGTGCCAACAGGGTAAGCACTGAAGCTTTCTTT
TRBD1,TRBV28,few,TRBJ1-2,CASSLWDRAWGYTF,TGTGCCAGCAGTTTATGGGACAGGGCTTGGGGCTACACCTTC
TRBD2,TRBV28,NA,TRBJ2-5,CASSSSGGYQETQYF,TGTGCCAGCAGTTCTAGCGGGGGTTACCAAGAGACCCAGTACTTC
TRBD1,TRBV6-5,NA,TRBJ1-1,CASRQGANAEAFF,TGTGCCAGCAGGCAGGGGGCCAACGCTGAAGCTTTCTTT
TRBD1,TRBV19,NA,TRBJ1-4,CASSLDRVDEKLFF,TGTGCCAGTAGTCTCGACAGGGTTGATGAAAAACTGTTTTTT
NA,TRBV7-8,NA,TRBJ2-5,CASSLAEGREYQETQYF,TGTGCCAGCAGCTTAGCGGAAGGCCGGGAATACCAAGAGACCCAGTACTTC